This T cell receptor (beta chain) was sequenced for a study of control samples from healthy donors and cancer patients. Profiling relied on immunoSEQ multiplex PCR, and the TCRdb table lists in-frame clones only, not all of them. The data hold about 120,000 clones, with around 90% observed a single time. The germline CDR1 and CDR2 sequences are SGDLS and YYNGEE. The CDR3 has 14 amino acids. The junction had 1 base not matched to a gene; V was cut back by 2 bases and J by 2 bases. The TCR sequence derives from a man between 45 and 60 years old in good health. J is TRBJ1-5 and V is TRBV9, with 7 bases fitting TRBD1. Sequencing input: blood. The chain's CDR3 is CASSVGTGNQPQHF. The CDR3, as DNA: TGTGCCAGCAGCGTGGGGACAGGCAATCAGCCCCAGCATTTT.